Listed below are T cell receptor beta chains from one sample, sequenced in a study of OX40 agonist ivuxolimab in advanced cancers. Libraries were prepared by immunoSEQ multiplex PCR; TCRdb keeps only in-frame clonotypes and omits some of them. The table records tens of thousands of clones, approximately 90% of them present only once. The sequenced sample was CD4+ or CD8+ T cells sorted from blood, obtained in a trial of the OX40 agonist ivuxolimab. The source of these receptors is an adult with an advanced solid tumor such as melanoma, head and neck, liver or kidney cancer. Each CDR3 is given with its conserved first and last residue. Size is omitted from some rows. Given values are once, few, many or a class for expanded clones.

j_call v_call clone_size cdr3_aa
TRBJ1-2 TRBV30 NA CAWLTVIRYGYTF
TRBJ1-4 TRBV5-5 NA CASSPTGSSANEKLFF
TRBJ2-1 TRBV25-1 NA CASSGGLAGSNEQFF
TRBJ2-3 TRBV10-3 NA CAISEGLAGDTQYF
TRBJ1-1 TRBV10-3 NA CAIIWLGATDTEAFF
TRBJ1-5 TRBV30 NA CAWSPTTGGNQPQHF
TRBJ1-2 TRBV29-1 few CSVEDGGQVSYTF
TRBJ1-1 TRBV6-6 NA CASRGKGLNTEAFF
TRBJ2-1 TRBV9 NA CASSVVELALEQFF
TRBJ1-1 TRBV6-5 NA CASSDRGTEAFF
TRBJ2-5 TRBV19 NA CASSLTPRDRETQYF
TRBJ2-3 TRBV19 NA CASSIGPTTDTQYF
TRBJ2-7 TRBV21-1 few CASSTAPDPSCYEQYF
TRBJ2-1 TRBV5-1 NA CASSLYGLADSSYNEQFF
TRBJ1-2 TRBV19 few CASNLEGDTYGYTF
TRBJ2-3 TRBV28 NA CASSSPSTDTQYF
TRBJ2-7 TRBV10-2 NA CASSYGTGYEQYF
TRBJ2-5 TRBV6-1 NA CASLGKRAGQETQYF
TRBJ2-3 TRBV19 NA CATTRGGSFSTDTQYF
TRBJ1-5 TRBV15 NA CATSSGGGGNQPQHF
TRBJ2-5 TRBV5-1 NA CASSETSGRGETQYF
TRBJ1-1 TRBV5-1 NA CASSLAPGGTEAFF
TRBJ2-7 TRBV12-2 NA CASRPYDLDIDYEQYF
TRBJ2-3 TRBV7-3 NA CASSLKSGLADTQYF
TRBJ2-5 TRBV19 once CASRPGQGGFETQYF
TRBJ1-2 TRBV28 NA CASSLSWGSNYGYTF
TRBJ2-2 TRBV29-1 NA CSVGRGSNTGELFF
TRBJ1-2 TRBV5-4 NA CASSPLNRGPNYGYTF
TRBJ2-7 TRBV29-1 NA CSVDGRDSYEQYF
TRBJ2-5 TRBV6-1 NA CASGPKHQLQYF
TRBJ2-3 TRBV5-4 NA CASSWDLSTGDTQYF
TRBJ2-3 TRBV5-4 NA CASSGNQGSNTQYF
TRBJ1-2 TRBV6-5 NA CASSFDRGLGYTF
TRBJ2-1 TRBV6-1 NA CASRAPGTGGQFF
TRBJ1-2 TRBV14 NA CASSQDAGFYYGYTF
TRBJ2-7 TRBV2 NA CASSEAGRVPYEQYF
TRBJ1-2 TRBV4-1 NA CASSLGGQGKDGYTF
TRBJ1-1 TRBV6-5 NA CASSLGGRGGTEAFF
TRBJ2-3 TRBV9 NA CASSVGATDTQYF
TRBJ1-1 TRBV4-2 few CASGGDVSNTEAFF
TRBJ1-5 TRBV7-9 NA CASSLNRDNQPQHF
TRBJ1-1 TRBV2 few CAQGGIEAFF